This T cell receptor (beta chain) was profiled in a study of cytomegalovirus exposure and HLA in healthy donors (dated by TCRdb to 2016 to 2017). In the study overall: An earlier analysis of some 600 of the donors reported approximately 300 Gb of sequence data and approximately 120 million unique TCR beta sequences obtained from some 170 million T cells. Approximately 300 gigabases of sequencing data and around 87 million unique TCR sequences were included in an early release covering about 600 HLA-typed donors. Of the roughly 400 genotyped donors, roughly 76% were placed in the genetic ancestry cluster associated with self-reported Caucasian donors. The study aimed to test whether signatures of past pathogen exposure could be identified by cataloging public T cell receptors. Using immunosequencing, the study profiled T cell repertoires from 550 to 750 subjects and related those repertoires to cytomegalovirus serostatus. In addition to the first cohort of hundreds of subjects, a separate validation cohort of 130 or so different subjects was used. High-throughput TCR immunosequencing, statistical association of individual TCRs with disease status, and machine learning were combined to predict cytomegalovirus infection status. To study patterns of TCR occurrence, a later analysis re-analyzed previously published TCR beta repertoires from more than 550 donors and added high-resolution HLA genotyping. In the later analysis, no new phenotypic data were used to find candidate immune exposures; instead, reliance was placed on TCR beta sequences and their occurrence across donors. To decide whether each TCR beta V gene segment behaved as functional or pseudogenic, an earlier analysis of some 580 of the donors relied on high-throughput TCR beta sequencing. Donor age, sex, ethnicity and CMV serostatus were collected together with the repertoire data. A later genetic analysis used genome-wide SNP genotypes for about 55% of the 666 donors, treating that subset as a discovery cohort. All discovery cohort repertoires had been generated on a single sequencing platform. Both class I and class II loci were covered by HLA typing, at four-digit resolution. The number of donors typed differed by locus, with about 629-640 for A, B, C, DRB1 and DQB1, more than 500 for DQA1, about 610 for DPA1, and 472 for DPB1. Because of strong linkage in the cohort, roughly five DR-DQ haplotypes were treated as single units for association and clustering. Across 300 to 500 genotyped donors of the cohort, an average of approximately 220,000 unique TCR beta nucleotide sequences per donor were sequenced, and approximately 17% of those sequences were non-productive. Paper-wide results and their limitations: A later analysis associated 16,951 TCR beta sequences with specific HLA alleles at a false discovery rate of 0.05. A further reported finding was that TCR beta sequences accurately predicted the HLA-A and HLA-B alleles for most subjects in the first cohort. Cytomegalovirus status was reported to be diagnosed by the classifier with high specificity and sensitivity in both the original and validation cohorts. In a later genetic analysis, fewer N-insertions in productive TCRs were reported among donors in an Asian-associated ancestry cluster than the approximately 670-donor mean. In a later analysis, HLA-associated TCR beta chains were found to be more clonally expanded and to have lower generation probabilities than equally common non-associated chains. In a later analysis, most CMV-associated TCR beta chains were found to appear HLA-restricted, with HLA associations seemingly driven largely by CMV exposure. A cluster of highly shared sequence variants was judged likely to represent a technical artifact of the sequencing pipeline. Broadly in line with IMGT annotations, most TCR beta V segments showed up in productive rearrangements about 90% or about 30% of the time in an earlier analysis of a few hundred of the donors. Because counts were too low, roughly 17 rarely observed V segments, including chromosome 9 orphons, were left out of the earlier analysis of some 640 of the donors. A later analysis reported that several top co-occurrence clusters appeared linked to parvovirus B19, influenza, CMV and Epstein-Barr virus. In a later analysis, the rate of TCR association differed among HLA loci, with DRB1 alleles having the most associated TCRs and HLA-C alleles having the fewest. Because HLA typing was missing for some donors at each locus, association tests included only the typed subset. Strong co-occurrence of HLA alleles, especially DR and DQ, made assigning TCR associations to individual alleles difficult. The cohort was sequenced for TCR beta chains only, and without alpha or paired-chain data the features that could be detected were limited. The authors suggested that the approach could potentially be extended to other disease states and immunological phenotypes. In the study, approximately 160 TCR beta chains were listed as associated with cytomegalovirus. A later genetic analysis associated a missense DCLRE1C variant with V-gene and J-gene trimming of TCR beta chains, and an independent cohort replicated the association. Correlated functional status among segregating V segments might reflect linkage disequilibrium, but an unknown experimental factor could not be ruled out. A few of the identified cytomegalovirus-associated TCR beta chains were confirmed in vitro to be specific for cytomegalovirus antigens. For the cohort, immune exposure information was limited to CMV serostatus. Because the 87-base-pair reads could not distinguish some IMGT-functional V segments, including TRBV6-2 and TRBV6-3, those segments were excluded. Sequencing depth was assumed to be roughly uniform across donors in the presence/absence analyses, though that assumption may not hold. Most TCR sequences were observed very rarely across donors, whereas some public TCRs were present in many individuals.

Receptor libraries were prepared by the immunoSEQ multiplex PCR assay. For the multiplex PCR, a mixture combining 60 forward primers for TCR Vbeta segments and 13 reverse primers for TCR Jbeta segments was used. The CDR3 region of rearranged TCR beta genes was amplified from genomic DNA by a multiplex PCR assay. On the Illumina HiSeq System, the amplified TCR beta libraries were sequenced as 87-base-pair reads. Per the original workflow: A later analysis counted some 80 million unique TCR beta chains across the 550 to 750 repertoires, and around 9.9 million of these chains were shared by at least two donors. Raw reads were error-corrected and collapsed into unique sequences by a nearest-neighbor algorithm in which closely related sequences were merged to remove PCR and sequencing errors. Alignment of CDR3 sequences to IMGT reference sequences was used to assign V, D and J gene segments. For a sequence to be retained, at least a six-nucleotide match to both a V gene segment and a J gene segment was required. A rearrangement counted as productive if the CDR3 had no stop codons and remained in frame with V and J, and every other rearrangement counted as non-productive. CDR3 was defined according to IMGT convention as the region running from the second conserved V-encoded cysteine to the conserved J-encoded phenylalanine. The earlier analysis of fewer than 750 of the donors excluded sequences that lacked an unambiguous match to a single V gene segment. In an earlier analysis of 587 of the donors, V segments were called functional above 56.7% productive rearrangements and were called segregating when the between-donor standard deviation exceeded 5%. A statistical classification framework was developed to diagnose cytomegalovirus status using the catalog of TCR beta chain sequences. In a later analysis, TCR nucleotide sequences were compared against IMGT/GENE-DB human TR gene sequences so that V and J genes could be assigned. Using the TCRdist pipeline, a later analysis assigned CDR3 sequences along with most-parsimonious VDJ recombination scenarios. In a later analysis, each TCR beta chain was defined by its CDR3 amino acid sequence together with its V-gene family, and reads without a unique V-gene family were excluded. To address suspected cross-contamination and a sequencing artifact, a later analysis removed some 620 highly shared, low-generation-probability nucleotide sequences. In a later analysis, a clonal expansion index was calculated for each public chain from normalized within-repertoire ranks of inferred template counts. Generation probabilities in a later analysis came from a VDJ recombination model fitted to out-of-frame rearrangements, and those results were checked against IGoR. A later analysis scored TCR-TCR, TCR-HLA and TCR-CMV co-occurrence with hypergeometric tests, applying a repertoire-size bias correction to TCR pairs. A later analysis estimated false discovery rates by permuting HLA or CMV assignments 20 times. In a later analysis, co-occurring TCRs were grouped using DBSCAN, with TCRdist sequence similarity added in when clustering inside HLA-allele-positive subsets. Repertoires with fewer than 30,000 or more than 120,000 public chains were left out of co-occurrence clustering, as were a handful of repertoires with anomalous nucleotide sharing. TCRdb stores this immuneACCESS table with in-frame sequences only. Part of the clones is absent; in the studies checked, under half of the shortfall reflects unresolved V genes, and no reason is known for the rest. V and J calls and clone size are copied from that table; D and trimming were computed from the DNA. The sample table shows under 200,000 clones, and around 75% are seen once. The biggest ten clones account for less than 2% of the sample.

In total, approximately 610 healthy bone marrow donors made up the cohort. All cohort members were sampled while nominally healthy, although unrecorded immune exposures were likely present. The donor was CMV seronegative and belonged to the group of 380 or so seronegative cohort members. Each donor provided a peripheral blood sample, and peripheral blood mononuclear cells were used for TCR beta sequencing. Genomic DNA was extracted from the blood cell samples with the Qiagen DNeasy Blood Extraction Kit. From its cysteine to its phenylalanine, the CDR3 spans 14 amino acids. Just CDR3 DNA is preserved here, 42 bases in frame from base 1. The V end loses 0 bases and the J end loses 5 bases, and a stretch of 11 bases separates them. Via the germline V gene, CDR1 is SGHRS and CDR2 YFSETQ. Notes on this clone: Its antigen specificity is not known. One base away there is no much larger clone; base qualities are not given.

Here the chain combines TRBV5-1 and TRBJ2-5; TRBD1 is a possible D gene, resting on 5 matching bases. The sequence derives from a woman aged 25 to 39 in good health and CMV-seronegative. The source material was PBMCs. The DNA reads TGCGCCAGCAGCTTGGAGGGGTCCGTGGAGACCCAGTACTTC. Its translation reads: CASSLEGSVETQYF. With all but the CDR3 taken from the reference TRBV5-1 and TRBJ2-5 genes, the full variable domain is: KAGVTQTPRYLIKTRGQQVTLSCSPISGHRSVSWYQQTPGQGLQFLFEYFSETQRNKGNFPGRFSGRQFSNSRSEMNVSTLELGDSALYLCASSLEGSVETQYFGPGTRLLVL.